This T cell receptor (beta chain) comes out of a study of beta chain features in type 1 diabetes. Study at large: Patients and healthy donors were similar in age, gender and cell yields. In all, roughly 98,000,000 sorted cells from all samples were analyzed. Study-wide results and caveats: Type 1 diabetes patients had TCRB CDR3s that were shorter (moderately but significantly so) in all four CD4+ subsets.

V was clipped by 2 bases and J by 0 bases, with 2 bases between them. Germline V gene sequence: CDR1 SEHNR, CDR2 FQNEAQ (reference sequence). The CDR3 is 13 amino acids. In its sample, this clone was seen a few times. Antigen unknown. Every isolated RNA sample was fully reverse transcribed, so sequencing captured expressed TCRB transcripts. Mean read depth for naive, central memory and regulatory T cell samples was some 3.8 million reads. Here immunoSEQ multiplex PCR was the method, and the copy in TCRdb shows in-frame clones only, minus some. Altogether about 120,000 clones are present, 16% being singletons, with the ten largest covering roughly 2.5%.

The chain uses TRBV7-9 and TRBJ1-3; no definite D call. The sequenced material came from central memory CD4+ T cells from blood. This TCR was recovered from a man aged 30-40 years with type 1 diabetes. Written as DNA, the CDR3 is TGTGCCAGCAGCTTATCCTCTGGAAACACCATATATTTT. Protein: CASSLSSGNTIYF.